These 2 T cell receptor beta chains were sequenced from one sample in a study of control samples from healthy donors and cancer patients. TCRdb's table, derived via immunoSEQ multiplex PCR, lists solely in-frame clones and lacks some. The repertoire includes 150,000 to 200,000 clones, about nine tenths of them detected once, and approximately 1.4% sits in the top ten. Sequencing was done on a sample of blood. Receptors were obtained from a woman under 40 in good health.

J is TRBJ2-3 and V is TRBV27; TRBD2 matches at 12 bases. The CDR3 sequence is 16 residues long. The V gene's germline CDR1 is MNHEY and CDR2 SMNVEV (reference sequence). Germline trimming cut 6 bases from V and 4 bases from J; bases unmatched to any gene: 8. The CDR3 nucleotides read TGTGCCAGCAGAATCACCCTAGCGGGAGGGCCAGATACGCAGTATTTT. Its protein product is CASRITLAGGPDTQYF.

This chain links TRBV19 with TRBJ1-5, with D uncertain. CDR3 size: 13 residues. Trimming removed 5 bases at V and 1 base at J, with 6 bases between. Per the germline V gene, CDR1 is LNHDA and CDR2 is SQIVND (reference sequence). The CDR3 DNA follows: TGTGCCAGTAGTTTGGGAAGCAATCAGCCCCAGCATTTT. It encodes CASSLGSNQPQHF.